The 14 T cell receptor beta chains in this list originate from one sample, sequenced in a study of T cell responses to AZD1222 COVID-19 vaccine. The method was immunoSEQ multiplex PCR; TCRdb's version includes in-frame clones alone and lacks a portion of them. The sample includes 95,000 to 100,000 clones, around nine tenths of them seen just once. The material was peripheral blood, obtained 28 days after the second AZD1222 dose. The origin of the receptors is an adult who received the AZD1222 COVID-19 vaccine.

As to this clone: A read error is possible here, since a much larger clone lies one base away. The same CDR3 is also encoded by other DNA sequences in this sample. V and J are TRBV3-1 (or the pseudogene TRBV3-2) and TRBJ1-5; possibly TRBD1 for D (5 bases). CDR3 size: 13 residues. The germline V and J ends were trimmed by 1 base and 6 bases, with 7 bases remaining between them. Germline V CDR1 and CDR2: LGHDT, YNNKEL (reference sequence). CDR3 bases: TGTGCCAGCAGCCAAGTCGGGGGTCAGCCCCAGCATTTT. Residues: CASSQVGGQPQHF.

The CDR3 spells CASSWRFGTGLYGYTF. In DNA form, the CDR3 reads TGTGCCAGCAGCTGGCGTTTTGGGACAGGGTTGTACGGCTACACCTTC. The V call is TRBV5-6, the J call TRBJ1-2; 9 bases are a match to TRBD1. The V and J ends lost 3 bases and 8 bases, in that order; junction bases with no gene match: 14. Per germline, CDR1 SGHDT and CDR2 YYEEEE. The CDR3 totals 16 residues. Full variable domain (rest looked up from reference TRBV5-6 and TRBJ1-2): DAGVTQSPTHLIKTRGQQVTLRCSPKSGHDTVSWYQQALGQGPQFIFQYYEEEERQRGNFPDRFSGHQFPNYSSELNVNALLLGDSALYLCASSWRFGTGLYGYTFGSGTRLTVV.

The CDR3 coding sequence is TGTGCCACAACTAGCGCGAACACCGGGGAGCTGTTTTTT. It encodes CATTSANTGELFF. This chain joins TRBV6-5 and TRBJ2-2; 7 bases fit TRBD2. The CDR3 is made up of 13 amino acids. V shed 10 bases and J 0 bases; nucleotides not matched to a gene: 2. CDR1 MNHEY and CDR2 SVGAGI come from the germline V gene.

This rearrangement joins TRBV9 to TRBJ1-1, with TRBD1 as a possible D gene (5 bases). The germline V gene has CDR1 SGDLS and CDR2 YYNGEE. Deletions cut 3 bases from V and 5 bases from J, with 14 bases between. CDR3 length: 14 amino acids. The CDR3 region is CASSALGEGTEAFF. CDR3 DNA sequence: TGTGCCAGCAGCGCTCTTGGGGAGGGGACTGAAGCTTTCTTT.

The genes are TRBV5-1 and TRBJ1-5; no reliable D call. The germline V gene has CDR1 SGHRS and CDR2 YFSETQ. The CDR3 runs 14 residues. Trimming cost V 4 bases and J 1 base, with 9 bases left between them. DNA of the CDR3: TGCGCCAGCAGCCCGCTGGGGAGCAATCAGCCCCAGCATTTT. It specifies CASSPLGSNQPQHF.

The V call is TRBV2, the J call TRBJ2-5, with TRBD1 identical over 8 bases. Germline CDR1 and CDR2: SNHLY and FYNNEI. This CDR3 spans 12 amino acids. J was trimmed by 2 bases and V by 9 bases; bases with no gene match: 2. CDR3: CARQGGQETQYF. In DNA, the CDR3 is TGTGCCAGACAGGGGGGTCAAGAGACCCAGTACTTC.

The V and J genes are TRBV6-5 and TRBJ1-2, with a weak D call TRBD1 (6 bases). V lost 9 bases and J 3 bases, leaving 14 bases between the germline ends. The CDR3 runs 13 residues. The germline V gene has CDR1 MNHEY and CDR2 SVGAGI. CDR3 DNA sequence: TGTGCCAGTAAGGGAACAGGGTACTATGGCTACACCTTC. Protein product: CASKGTGYYGYTF.

The CDR3 nucleotides are TGTGCCAGTAGTATTTACGACAGGGATTTCGGCTACACCTTC. Its protein is CASSIYDRDFGYTF. This rearrangement joins TRBV19 to TRBJ1-2, with 7 nucleotides matching TRBD1. The CDR3 runs to 14 residues. With V trimmed by 3 bases and J by 8 bases, 9 bases remained unmatched. CDR1 and CDR2 from the germline V gene are LNHDA and SQIVND (reference sequence).

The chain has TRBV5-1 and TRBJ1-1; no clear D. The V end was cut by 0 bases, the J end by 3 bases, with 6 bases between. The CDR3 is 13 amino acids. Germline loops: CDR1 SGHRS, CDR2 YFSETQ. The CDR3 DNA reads TGCGCCAGCAGCTTGGACAGACACACTGAAGCTTTCTTT. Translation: CASSLDRHTEAFF.

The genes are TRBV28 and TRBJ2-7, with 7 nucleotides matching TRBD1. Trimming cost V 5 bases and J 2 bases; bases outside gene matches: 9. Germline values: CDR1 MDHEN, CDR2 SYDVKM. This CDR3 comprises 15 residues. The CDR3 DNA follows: TGTGCCAGCAGTCGAGAGAGGGGGCGCGCCTACGAGCAGTACTTC. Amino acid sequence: CASSRERGRAYEQYF. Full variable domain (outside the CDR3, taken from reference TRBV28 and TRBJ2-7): DVKVTQSSRYLVKRTGEKVFLECVQDMDHENMFWYRQDPGLGLRLIYFSYDVKMKEKGDIPEGYSVSREKKERFSLILESASTNQTSMYLCASSRERGRAYEQYFGPGTRLTVT.

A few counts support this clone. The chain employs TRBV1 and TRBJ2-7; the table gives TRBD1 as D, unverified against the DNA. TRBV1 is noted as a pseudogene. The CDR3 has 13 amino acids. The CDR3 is CTPARGTSYEQYF. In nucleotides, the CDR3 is TGCACCCCAGCGAGGGGGACCTCCTACGAGCAGTACTTC.

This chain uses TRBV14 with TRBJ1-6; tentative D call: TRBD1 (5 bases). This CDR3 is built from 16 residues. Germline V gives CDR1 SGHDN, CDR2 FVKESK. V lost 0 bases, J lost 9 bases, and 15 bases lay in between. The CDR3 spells CASSQDLGTPISPLHF. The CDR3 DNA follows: TGTGCCAGCAGCCAAGATCTTGGGACCCCCATTTCACCCCTCCACTTT.

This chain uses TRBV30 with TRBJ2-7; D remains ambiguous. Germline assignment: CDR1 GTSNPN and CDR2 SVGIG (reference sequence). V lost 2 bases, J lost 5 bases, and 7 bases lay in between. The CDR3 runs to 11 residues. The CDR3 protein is CAWSTKHEQYF. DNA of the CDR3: TGTGCCTGGAGTACCAAACACGAGCAGTACTTC.

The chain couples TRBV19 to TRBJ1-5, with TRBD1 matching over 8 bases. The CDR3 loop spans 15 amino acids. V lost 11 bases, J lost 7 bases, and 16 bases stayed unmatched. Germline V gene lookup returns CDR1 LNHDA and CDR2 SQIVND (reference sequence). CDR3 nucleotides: TGTGCCGGCACCGGCGGCCAGGGGGCTCGACAGCCCCAGCATTTT. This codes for CAGTGGQGARQPQHF.